This T cell receptor (beta chain) was identified during a study of shared clonotypes between healthy human individuals. The CDR3 is made up of 13 amino acids. V was pared by 1 base and J by 1 base, with 2 bases between. The germline CDR1 and CDR2 sequences are SGHNT and YYREEE (reference sequence). In the case of this clone: Other DNA sequences within the sample encode an identical CDR3.

Profiling relied on immunoSEQ multiplex PCR, and the TCRdb table lists in-frame clones only, not all of them. In the table there are some 510,000 clones, approximately 79% of which are singletons. The sequencing sample was made of PBMCs. The receptor's source is a woman in her thirties or forties in good health. Some clones in this sample may be carry-over from other donors' samples. The chain uses TRBV5-4 and TRBJ2-2; D gene uncertain. CDR3 amino acids: CASSLQNTGELFF. The CDR3 DNA reads as TGTGCCAGCAGCTTGCAGAACACCGGGGAGCTGTTTTTT.